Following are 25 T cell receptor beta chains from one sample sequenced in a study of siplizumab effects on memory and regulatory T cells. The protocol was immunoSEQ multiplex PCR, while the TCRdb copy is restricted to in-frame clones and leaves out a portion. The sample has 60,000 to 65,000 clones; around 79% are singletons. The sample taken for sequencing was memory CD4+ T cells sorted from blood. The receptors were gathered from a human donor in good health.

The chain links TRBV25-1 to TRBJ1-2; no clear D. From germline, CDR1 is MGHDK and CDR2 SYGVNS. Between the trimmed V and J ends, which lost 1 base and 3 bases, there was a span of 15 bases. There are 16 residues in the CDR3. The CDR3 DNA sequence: TGTGCCAGCAGTGAATTCGAGAGACACAGTGACTATGGCTACACCTTC. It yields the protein CASSEFERHSDYGYTF.

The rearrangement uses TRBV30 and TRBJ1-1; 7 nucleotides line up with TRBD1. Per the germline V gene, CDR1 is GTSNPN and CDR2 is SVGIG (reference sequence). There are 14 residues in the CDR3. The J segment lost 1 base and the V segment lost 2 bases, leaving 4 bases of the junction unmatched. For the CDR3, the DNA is TGTGCCTGGAGTCCAGGGGGTTCGAACACTGAAGCTTTCTTT. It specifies CAWSPGGSNTEAFF.

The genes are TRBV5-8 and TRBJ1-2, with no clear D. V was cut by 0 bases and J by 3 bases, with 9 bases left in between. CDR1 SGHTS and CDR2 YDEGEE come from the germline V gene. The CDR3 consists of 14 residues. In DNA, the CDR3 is TGTGCCAGCAGCTTGGACCGGTTTGACTATGGCTACACCTTC. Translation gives CASSLDRFDYGYTF.

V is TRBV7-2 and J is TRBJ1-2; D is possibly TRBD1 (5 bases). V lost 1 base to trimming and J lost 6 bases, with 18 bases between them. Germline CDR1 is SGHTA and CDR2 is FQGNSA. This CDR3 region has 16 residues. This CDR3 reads CASSLGLRQGINGYTF. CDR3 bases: TGTGCCAGCAGCTTAGGGTTGAGGCAGGGTATCAATGGCTACACCTTC.

As DNA, the CDR3 is TGTGCCAGCAGCTTAGGATCACCCTATGGCTACACCTTC. Its protein product is CASSLGSPYGYTF. J is TRBJ1-2 and V is TRBV11-2; D is uncertain. The CDR3 is 13 residues long. Trimming took off 1 base at V and 4 bases at J, with 7 bases between the two ends. Germline V gene lookup returns CDR1 SGHAT and CDR2 FQNNGV.

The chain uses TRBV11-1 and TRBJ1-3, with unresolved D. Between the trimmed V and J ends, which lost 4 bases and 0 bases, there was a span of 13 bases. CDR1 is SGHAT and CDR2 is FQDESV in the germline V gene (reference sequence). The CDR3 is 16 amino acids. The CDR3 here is CASSSPPIGSGNTIYF. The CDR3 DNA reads TGTGCCAGCAGCTCACCTCCGATTGGCTCTGGAAACACCATATATTTT.

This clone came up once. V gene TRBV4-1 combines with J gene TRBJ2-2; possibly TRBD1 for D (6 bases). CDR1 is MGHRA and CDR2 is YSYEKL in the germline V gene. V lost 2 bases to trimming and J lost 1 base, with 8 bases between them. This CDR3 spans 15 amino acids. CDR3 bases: TGCGCCAGCAGCCAAAAACAGGGGAACACCGGGGAGCTGTTTTTT. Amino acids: CASSQKQGNTGELFF.

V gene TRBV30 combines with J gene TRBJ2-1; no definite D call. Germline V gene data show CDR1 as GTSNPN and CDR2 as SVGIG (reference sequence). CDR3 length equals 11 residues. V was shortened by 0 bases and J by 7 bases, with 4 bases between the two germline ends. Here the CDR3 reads CAWSVLNEQFF. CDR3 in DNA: TGTGCCTGGAGTGTACTGAATGAGCAGTTCTTC.

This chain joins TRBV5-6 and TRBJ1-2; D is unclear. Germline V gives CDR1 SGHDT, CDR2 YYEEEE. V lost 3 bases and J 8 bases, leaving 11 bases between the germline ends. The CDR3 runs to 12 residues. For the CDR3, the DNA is TGTGCCAGCAGCTACCATCCGCAGGGCTACACCTTC. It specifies CASSYHPQGYTF.

In DNA form, the CDR3 reads TGTGCCAGCAGGGCCGGCGGGGGTAACACCGGGGAGCTGTTTTTT. Encoded protein: CASRAGGGNTGELFF. The chain couples TRBV2 to TRBJ2-2; 7 nucleotides line up with TRBD2. The germline V gene encodes CDR1 SNHLY and CDR2 FYNNEI. The CDR3 contains 15 residues. The V and J ends lost 6 bases and 2 bases, in that order; junction bases with no gene match: 6. The full variable domain, completed using reference TRBV2 and TRBJ2-2, is EPEVTQTPSHQVTQMGQEVILRCVPISNHLYFYWYRQILGQKVEFLVSFYNNEISEKSEIFDDQFSVERPDGSNFTLKIRSTKLEDSAMYFCASRAGGGNTGELFFGEGSRLTVL.

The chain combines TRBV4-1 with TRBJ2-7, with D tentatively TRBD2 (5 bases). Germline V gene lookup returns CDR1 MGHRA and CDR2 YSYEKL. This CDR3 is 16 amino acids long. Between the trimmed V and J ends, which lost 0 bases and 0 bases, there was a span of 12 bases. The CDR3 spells CASSQDPAGLSYEQYF. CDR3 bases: TGCGCCAGCAGCCAAGACCCCGCGGGCCTCTCCTACGAGCAGTACTTC.

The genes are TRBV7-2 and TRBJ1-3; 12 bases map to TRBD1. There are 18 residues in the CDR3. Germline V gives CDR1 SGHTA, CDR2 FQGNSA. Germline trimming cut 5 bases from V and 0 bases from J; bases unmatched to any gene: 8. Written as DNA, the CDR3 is TGTGCCAGCAGCCCGGGACAGGGGGCATCTGGCTCTGGAAACACCATATATTTT. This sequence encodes CASSPGQGASGSGNTIYF.

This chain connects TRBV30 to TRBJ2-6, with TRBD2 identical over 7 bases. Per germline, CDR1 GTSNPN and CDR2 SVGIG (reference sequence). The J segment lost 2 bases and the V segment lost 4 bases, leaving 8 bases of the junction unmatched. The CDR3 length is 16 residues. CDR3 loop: CAWTPIGGAGANVLTF. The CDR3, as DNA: TGTGCCTGGACTCCTATTGGGGGGGCTGGGGCCAACGTCCTGACTTTC. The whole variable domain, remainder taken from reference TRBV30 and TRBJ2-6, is SQTIHQWPATLVQPVGSPLSLECTVEGTSNPNLYWYRQAAGRGLQLLFYSVGIGQISSEVPQNLSASRPQDRQFILSSKKLLLSDSGFYLCAWTPIGGAGANVLTFGAGSRLTVL.

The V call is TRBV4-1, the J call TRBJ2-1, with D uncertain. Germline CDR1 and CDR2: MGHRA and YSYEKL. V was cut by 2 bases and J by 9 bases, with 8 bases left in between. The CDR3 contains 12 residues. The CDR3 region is CASSQNLGEQFF. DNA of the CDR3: TGCGCCAGCAGCCAAAACCTAGGTGAGCAGTTCTTC.

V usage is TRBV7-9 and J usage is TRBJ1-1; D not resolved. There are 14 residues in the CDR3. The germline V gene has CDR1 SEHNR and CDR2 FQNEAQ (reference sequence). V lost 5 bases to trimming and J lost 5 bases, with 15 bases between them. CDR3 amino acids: CASSSPGAWTEAFF. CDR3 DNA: TGTGCCAGCAGCAGTCCGGGTGCATGGACTGAAGCTTTCTTT.

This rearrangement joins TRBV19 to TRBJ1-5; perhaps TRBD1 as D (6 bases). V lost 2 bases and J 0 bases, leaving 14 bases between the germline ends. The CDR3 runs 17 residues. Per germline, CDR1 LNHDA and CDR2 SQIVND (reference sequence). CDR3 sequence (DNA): TGTGCCAGTAGTATACAGACAGGATTACATAGCAATCAGCCCCAGCATTTT. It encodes CASSIQTGLHSNQPQHF.

The CDR3 reads CASSLNQGAWAKNIQYF. CDR3 sequence (DNA): TGTGCCAGCAGCTTAAATCAGGGGGCTTGGGCCAAAAACATTCAGTACTTC. The gene calls are TRBV5-4 and TRBJ2-4; 8 nucleotides align to TRBD1. CDR1 and CDR2 (germline): SGHNT, YYREEE (reference sequence). After removal of 2 bases from V and 1 base from J, the junction contained 8 bases not matched to a gene. The CDR3 has 17 residues.

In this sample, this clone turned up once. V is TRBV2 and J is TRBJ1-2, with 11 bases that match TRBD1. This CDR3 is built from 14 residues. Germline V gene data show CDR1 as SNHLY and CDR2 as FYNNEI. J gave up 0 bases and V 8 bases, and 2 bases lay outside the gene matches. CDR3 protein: CASSGQGANYGYTF. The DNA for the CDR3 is TGTGCCAGCTCGGGACAGGGGGCTAACTATGGCTACACCTTC. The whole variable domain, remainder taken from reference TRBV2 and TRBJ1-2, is EPEVTQTPSHQVTQMGQEVILRCVPISNHLYFYWYRQILGQKVEFLVSFYNNEISEKSEIFDDQFSVERPDGSNFTLKIRSTKLEDSAMYFCASSGQGANYGYTFGSGTRLTVV.

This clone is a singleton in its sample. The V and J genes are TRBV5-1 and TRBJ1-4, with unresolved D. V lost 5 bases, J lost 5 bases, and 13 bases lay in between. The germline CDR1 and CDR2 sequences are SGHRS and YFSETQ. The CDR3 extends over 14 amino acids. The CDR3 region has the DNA TGCGCCAGCAGGGAGGGAACTGGAAATGAAAAACTGTTTTTT. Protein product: CASREGTGNEKLFF.

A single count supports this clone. The CDR3 is CASSPGAPTLDTQYF. The CDR3 DNA is TGTGCCAGCTCACCCGGGGCTCCTACATTGGATACGCAGTATTTT. The gene calls are TRBV18 and TRBJ2-3; the D gene could be TRBD1 or TRBD2 (5 bases each). The length of the CDR3 is 15 residues. Trimming took 3 bases from V and 6 from J, leaving 16 bases between them. Germline values: CDR1 KGHSH, CDR2 LQKENI.

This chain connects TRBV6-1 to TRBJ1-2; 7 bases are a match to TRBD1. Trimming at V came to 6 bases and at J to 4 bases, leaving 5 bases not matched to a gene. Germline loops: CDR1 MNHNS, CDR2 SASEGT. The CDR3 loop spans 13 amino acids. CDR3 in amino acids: CASRAQGRYGYTF. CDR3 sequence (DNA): TGTGCCAGCAGGGCACAGGGGCGCTATGGCTACACCTTC.

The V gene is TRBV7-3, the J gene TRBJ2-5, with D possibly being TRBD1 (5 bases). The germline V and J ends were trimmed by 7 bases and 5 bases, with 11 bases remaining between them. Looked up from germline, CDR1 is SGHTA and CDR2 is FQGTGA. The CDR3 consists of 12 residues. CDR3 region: CASKGAGETQYF. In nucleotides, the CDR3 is TGTGCCAGCAAAGGGGCCGGGGAGACCCAGTACTTC.

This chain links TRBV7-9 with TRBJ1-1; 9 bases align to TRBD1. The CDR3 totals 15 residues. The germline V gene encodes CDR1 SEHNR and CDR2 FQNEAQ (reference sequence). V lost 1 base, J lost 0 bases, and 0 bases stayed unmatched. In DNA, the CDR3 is TGTGCCAGCAGCTTAGGGACAGGGGTGAACACTGAAGCTTTCTTT. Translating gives CASSLGTGVNTEAFF.

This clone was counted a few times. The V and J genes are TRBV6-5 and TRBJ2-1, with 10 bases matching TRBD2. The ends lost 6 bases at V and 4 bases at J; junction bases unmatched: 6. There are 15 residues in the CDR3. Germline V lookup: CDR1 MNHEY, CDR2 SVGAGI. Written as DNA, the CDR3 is TGTGCCAGCAGCTCTAGCGGGGGCGAATACAATGAGCAGTTCTTC. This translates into CASSSSGGEYNEQFF.

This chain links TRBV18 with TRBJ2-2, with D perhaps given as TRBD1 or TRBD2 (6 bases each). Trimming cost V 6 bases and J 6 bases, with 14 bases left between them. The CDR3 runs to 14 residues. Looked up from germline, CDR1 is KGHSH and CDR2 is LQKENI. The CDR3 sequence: CASSLHRDSGELFF. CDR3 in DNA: TGTGCCAGCTCGCTTCACAGGGACTCCGGGGAGCTGTTTTTT.